This TCR beta chain was captured in a study of blood T cells in healthy people across ages. The CDR3 length is 11 residues. Germline V gene lookup returns CDR1 SGHRS and CDR2 YFSETQ. V was trimmed by 4 bases and J by 10 bases, leaving 9 bases between them. PCR was performed a second time for about 7 to 12 cycles using a sample-barcoded 5' primer and a J-beta primer mix. TCRdb reanalysed the 5' RACE reads using MiXCR and keeps one entry per CDR3 protein. Of 600,000 to 900,000 distinct CDR3 sequences in the sample, roughly 24% were seen once. These data are also associated with another study on T cells of mothers and their children. Per that study: Study donors consisted of three healthy Caucasian mothers and their six children.

This receptor was taken from a boy younger than 18 in good health. The sample taken for sequencing was blood. V and J are TRBV5-1 and TRBJ2-4; D assignment may be TRBD1 or TRBD2 (5 bases each). As DNA, the CDR3 is TGCGCCAGCAGCGGAGAGGGGATTCAGTACTTC. It encodes CASSGEGIQYF.